This is a list of T cell receptor beta chains from one sample in a study of breast tumors, draining lymph nodes, adjacent tissues. TCRdb reprocessed the multiplex PCR reads via MiXCR and lists one record per CDR3 protein. The sample holds about 180,000 distinct CDR3 sequences, roughly a third seen once. The specimen was axillary lymph node tissue. The receptors were gathered from a female donor with breast cancer. Some clones in this sample may be carry-over from other donors' samples. CDR3s include the opening cysteine and the closing phenylalanine or tryptophan. Each record gives: V gene, clone size, J gene, D gene, CDR3 DNA, CDR3 protein. A D gene is named only where the DNA matches it firmly. Size is omitted from some rows. Given values are once, few, many or a class for expanded clones.

>TRBV20-1|many|TRBJ2-1|TRBD2
TGCAGTGCTAGGTCGGGACTAGGGGTTGAGCAGTTCTTC
CSARSGLGVEQFF
>TRBV25-1|NA|TRBJ2-5|NA
TGTGCCAGCAGTGCTAGACTGACGGGCCAAGAGACCCAGTACTTC
CASSARLTGQETQYF
>TRBV6-5|NA|TRBJ2-3|NA
TGTGCCAGCAGTCACCGAGAGATAGACGGTACCGGCACAGATACGCAGTATTTT
CASSHREIDGTGTDTQYF
>TRBV20-1|many|TRBJ2-5|NA
TGCAGTGCTAGAGATCAGGGACGGTCGGAGAAAGAGACCCAGTACTTC
CSARDQGRSEKETQYF
>TRBV5-5|NA|TRBJ2-7|NA
TGTGCCAGCACCCAGTTCGCCACGGACTCCTACGAGCGGTACTTC
CASTQFATDSYERYF
>TRBV15|once|TRBJ1-3|TRBD1
TGTGCCACCAGCCTCCCTTGGACAGGCATGAACACCATATATTTT
CATSLPWTGMNTIYF
>TRBV15|many|TRBJ2-7|NA
TGTGCCACCAGCCCTGGAACATACGAGCAGTACTTC
CATSPGTYEQYF
>TRBV5-4|NA|TRBJ2-7|NA
TGTGCCAGCAGCTTGGGTCCCGGAGACTACGAGCAGTACTTC
CASSLGPGDYEQYF
>TRBV7-6|few|TRBJ1-1|NA
TGTGCCAGCAGCTCGGACAGAGAACCTGAAGCTTTCTTT
CASSSDREPEAFF
>TRBV19|many|TRBJ2-3|NA
TGTGCCAGTAGTATAAGGGCGGGCACAGATACGCAGTATTTT
CASSIRAGTDTQYF
>TRBV12-3/TRBV12-4|many|TRBJ2-7|TRBD2
TGTGCCAGCAAAATCGGACTAGCGGGGGCCTACGAGCAGTACTTC
CASKIGLAGAYEQYF
>TRBV7-8|many|TRBJ1-5|TRBD1
TGTGCCAGCAGCTCAGGGGGTGGGCAATTCAATCAGCCCCAGCATTTT
CASSSGGGQFNQPQHF
>TRBV6-5|NA|TRBJ2-1|NA
TGTGCCAGCAGTCACTCGACACGGACCTACAATGAGCAGTTCTTC
CASSHSTRTYNEQFF
>TRBV5-1|many|TRBJ2-3|NA
TGCGCCAGCAGCTTGGCCGGATTTACAAACACAGATACGCAGTATTTT
CASSLAGFTNTDTQYF
>TRBV5-1|many|TRBJ1-2|NA
TGCGCCAGCAGCTTGGAGTCGGCAGGAGGAGGCGGAGGCTACACCTTC
CASSLESAGGGGGYTF
>TRBV7-2|NA|TRBJ1-1|NA
TGTGCCAGCAGCCCGGGTCCGGGGGGTGTATTTGAAGCTTTCTTT
CASSPGPGGVFEAFF
>TRBV2|once|TRBJ2-2|TRBD2
TGTGCCAGCGAAGGGCCGGGGGGCACCGGGGAGCTGTTTTTT
CASEGPGGTGELFF